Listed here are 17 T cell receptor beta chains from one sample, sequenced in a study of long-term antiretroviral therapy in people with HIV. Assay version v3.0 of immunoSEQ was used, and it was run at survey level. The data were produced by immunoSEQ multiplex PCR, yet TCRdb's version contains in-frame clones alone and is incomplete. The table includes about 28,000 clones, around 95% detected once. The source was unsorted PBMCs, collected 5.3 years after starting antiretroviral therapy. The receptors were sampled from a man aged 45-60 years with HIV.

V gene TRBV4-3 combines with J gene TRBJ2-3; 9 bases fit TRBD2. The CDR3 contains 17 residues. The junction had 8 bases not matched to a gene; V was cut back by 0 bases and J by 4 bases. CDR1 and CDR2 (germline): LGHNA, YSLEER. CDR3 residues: CASSQDGGGATSDTQYF. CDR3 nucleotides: TGCGCCAGCAGCCAAGATGGCGGGGGGGCCACTTCAGATACGCAGTATTTT.

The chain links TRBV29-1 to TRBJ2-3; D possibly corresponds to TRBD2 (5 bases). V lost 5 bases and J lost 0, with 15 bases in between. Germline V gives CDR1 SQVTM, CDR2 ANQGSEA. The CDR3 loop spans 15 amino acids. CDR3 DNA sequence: TGCAGCGTTCAAAGCGGCGACCAGAGCACAGATACGCAGTATTTT. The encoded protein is CSVQSGDQSTDTQYF.

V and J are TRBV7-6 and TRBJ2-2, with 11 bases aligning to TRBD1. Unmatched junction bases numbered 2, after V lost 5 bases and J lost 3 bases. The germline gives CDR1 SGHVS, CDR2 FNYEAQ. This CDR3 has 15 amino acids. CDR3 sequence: CASSPGQGDTGELFF. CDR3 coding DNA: TGTGCCAGCAGCCCGGGACAGGGGGACACCGGGGAGCTGTTTTTT.

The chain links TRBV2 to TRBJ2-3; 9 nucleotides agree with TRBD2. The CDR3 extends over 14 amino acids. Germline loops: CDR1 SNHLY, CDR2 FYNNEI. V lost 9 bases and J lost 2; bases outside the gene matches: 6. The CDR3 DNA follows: TGTGCCAGTACCTTAGCGGGGGTCACAGATACGCAGTATTTT. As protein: CASTLAGVTDTQYF. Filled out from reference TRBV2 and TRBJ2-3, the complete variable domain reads EPEVTQTPSHQVTQMGQEVILRCVPISNHLYFYWYRQILGQKVEFLVSFYNNEISEKSEIFDDQFSVERPDGSNFTLKIRSTKLEDSAMYFCASTLAGVTDTQYFGPGTRLTVL.

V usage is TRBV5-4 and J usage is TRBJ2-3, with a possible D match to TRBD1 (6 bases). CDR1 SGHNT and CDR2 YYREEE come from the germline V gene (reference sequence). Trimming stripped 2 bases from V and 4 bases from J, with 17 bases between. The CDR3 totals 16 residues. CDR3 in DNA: TGTGCCAGCAGCTTTAACCCCCTAGGGGGAGCAGATACGCAGTATTTT. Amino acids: CASSFNPLGGADTQYF.

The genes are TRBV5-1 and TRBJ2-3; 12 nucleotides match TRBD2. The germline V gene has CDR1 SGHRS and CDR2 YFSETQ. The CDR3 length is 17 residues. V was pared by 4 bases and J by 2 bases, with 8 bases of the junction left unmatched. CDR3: CASSHGLAGIPTDTQYF. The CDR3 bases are TGCGCCAGCAGCCACGGACTAGCGGGGATCCCCACAGATACGCAGTATTTT.

The CDR3 DNA follows: TGTGCCAGCAGCCAAAGACTAGCGGATGAGCAGTTCTTC. Amino acids: CASSQRLADEQFF. The chain uses TRBV4-2 and TRBJ2-1, with 9 bases that match TRBD2. Germline CDR1 and CDR2: LGHNA and YNFKEQ. V trimming: 2 bases; J trimming: 8 bases; junction bases outside the gene matches: 1. This CDR3 is 13 amino acids long.

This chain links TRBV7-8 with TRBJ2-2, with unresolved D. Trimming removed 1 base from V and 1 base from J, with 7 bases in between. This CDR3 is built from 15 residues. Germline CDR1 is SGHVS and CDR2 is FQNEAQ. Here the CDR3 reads CASSLGVGNTGELFF. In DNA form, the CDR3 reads TGTGCCAGCAGCTTAGGCGTAGGGAACACCGGGGAGCTGTTTTTT.

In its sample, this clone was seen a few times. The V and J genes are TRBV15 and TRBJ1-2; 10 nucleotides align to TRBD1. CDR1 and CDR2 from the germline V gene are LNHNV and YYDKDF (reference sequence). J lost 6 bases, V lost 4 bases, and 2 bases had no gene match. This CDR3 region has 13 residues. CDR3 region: CATSTGQGDGYTF. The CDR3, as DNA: TGTGCCACCAGCACCGGACAGGGGGATGGCTACACCTTC.

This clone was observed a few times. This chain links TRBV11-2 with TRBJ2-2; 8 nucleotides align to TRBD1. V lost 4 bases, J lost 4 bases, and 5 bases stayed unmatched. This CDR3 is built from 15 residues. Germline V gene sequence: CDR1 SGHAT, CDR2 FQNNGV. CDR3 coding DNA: TGTGCCAGCAGCTATAACAGGGGGAGCACCGGGGAGCTGTTTTTT. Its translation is CASSYNRGSTGELFF.

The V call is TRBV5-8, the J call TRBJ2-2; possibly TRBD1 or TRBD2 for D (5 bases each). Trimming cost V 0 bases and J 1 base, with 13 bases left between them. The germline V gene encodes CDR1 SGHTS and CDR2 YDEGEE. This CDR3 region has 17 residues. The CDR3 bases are TGTGCCAGCAGCTTGGGCGCCGGGACGGAGAACACCGGGGAGCTGTTTTTT. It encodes CASSLGAGTENTGELFF. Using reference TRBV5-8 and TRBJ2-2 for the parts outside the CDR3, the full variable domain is EAGVTQSPTHLIKTRGQQATLRCSPISGHTSVYWYQQALGLGLQFLLWYDEGEERNRGNFPPRFSGRQFPNYSSELNVNALELEDSALYLCASSLGAGTENTGELFFGEGSRLTVL.

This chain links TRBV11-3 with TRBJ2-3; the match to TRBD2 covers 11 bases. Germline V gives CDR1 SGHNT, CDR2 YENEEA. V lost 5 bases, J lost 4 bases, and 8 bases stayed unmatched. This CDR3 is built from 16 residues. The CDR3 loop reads CASSPGASGGSDTQYF. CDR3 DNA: TGTGCCAGCAGCCCCGGCGCTAGCGGGGGGTCAGATACGCAGTATTTT.

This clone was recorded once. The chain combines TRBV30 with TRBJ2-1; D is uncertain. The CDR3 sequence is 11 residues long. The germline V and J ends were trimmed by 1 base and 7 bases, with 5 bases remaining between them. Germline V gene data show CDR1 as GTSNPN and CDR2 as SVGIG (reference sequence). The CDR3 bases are TGTGCCTGGAGTGGGGGTAATGAGCAGTTCTTC. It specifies CAWSGGNEQFF.

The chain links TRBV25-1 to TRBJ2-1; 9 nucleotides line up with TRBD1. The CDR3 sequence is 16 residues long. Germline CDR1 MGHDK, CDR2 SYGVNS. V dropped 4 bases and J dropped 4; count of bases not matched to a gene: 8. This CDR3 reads CASSASGTGYYNEQFF. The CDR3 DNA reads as TGTGCCAGCAGTGCCTCCGGGACAGGGTATTACAATGAGCAGTTCTTC.

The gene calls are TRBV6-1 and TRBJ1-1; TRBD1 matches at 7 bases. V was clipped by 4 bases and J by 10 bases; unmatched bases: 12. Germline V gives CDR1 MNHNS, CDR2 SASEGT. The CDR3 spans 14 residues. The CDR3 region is CASSGLLQGDAAFF. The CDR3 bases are TGTGCCAGCAGTGGGTTACTGCAGGGGGATGCAGCTTTCTTT.

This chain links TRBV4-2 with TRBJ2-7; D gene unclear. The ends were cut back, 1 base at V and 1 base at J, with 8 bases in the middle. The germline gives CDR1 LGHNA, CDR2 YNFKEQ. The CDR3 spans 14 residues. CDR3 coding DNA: TGTGCCAGCAGCCAAGGCGGCGGATCCTACGAGCAGTACTTC. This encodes CASSQGGGSYEQYF.

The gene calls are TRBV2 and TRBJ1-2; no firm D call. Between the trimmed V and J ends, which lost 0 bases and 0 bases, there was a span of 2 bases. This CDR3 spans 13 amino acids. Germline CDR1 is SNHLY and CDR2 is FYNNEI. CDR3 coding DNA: TGTGCCAGCAGTGAAGCGGCTAACTATGGCTACACCTTC. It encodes CASSEAANYGYTF.